These T cell receptor beta chains were read from a single sample in a study of metastatic and nonmetastatic thyroid tumors. TCRdb recomputed clones from the PCR reads via MiXCR. The sample yields approximately 17,000 clones, 15% to 20% seen once. The sample was blood. The receptors derive from a male donor with papillary thyroid cancer or a benign thyroid nodule (not recorded which). Some clones in this sample may be carry-over from other donors' samples. Each CDR3 is given with its conserved first and last residue. Each record gives: J gene, CDR3 length, V gene, CDR3 protein.

>TRBJ2-3|15|TRBV12-3/TRBV12-4
CASRRRPLYTDTQYF
>TRBJ1-5|13|TRBV20-1
CSARQGGNQPQHF
>TRBJ1-2|12|TRBV4-2
CASSHWGNGYTF
>TRBJ2-6|15|TRBV6-4
CARSGQGAGANVLTF
>TRBJ1-5|15|TRBV28
CASKGGTPSNQPQHF
>TRBJ2-1|16|TRBV9
CASSDRTAKNHNEQFF
>TRBJ2-7|12|TRBV11-2
CASSLGYYEQYF
>TRBJ2-7|14|TRBV5-4
CASSFGRLPYEQYF
>TRBJ2-7|17|TRBV19
CASSGRTAGQYSYEQYF
>TRBJ1-2|15|TRBV7-2
CASSPAGTGVYGYTF
>TRBJ2-1|14|TRBV7-3
CASSPGSGGNEQFF
>TRBJ2-7|14|TRBV12-3/TRBV12-4
CASSLWGGSDEQYF
>TRBJ2-3|16|TRBV5-1
CASSLGSHHLVNTQYF
>TRBJ1-3|13|TRBV20-1
CSAARDSGNTIYF
>TRBJ2-3|15|TRBV20-1
CSARLDRVGTDTQYF
>TRBJ2-7|16|TRBV7-2
CASSPSVGGRGYEQYF
>TRBJ2-7|14|TRBV20-1
CSASNPTSGDEQYF
>TRBJ2-6|12|TRBV29-1
CSGISGANVLTF
>TRBJ1-1|12|TRBV19
CASSRFNTEAFF
>TRBJ2-7|12|TRBV7-9
CASSLGGGEQYF
>TRBJ2-7|17|TRBV28
CASSLAAGSRSSYEQYF
>TRBJ2-3|17|TRBV28
CASSLGQGNTLTDTQYF
>TRBJ2-1|13|TRBV19
CASRHYSYNEQFF
>TRBJ2-7|13|TRBV7-8
CASSADRGNEQYF
>TRBJ2-5|14|TRBV7-8
CASSFLAYQETQYF
>TRBJ2-4|16|TRBV28
CASSLASGGAKNIQYF
>TRBJ2-7|13|TRBV19
CASSFREPYEQYF
>TRBJ2-3|15|TRBV20-1
CSASNPSGSGDTQYF
>TRBJ2-3|17|TRBV19
CASRTRGTGESTDTQYF
>TRBJ1-2|17|TRBV6-9
CASSYGAVGMGGYGYTF
>TRBJ1-1|14|TRBV11-3
CASSLRGMSTEAFF
>TRBJ2-7|12|TRBV20-1
CSPLRGDYEQYF
>TRBJ1-2|17|TRBV7-8
CASSKGARGISNYGYTF
>TRBJ2-3|11|TRBV5-6
CASSNTDTQYF
>TRBJ2-3|13|TRBV10-1
CASSPASSDTQYF
>TRBJ1-1|14|TRBV27
CASSLGQGNTEAFF
>TRBJ2-7|13|TRBV10-3
CATRTSGSGEQYF
>TRBJ1-4|12|TRBV28
CASSLDREKLFF
>TRBJ1-1|16|TRBV6-2/TRBV6-3
CASSYGTQRSRTEAFF
>TRBJ2-3|17|TRBV9
CASSVAHGGRSTDTQYF
>TRBJ2-7|13|TRBV19
CASSIGGGYEQYF
>TRBJ2-6|16|TRBV19
CASSNLRSSGANVLTF
>TRBJ2-3|15|TRBV19
CASRWRRSSTDTQYF
>TRBJ2-1|15|TRBV5-4
CASRSTSGRYNEQFF
>TRBJ2-5|12|TRBV28
CASSWTRETQYF
>TRBJ1-2|15|TRBV6-1
CASSYLTQTNYGYTF
>TRBJ1-3|13|TRBV29-1
CSVSIYSGNTIYF
>TRBJ2-7|15|TRBV9
CASSVESDSLYEQYF
>TRBJ1-2|14|TRBV5-4
CASGVTGYNYGYTF
>TRBJ2-2|15|TRBV30
CAWSPRGLHAGELFF
>TRBJ2-6|14|TRBV10-3
CAIMGGAGANVLTF
>TRBJ2-7|14|TRBV3-1
CASSQGSGPYEQYF
>TRBJ2-7|13|TRBV28
CASRDKPRYEQYF